This T cell receptor beta chain appears in the sequencing data of a study of blood T cell repertoires in COVID-19. Data came from immunoSEQ multiplex PCR; TCRdb stores just in-frame clones and leaves some out. The sample shows about 260,000 clones, approximately 79% of them seen only once. The germline V gene has CDR1 MDHEN and CDR2 SYDVKM. V was pared by 7 bases and J by 4 bases, with 22 bases between. The CDR3 has 16 residues. Recruitment covered some 25 US areas and drew participants whose ages spanned 18 to 89 years. Cohorts were determined from participant-reported clinical history. The sequence was obtained from a man aged 25 to 40 with acute COVID-19. Sequenced material: PBMCs or T cells enriched from blood (not recorded which). This chain uses TRBV28 with TRBJ1-1; a weak D match, TRBD1 (5 bases). The CDR3 DNA sequence: TGTGCCAGCACCGAGGACGGAACGGGGAGGGGCACTGAAGCTTTCTTT. Translating gives CASTEDGTGRGTEAFF. Full variable domain (remainder filled in from reference TRBV28 and TRBJ1-1): DVKVTQSSRYLVKRTGEKVFLECVQDMDHENMFWYRQDPGLGLRLIYFSYDVKMKEKGDIPEGYSVSREKKERFSLILESASTNQTSMYLCASTEDGTGRGTEAFFGQGTRLTVV.